Each of the 19 T cell receptor beta chains below was sequenced from the same sample in a study of cytomegalovirus exposure and HLA in healthy donors. PCR involved 60 Vbeta and 13 Jbeta primers. Here immunoSEQ multiplex PCR was the method, and the copy in TCRdb shows in-frame clones only, minus some. The profile shows roughly 100,000 clones, approximately 14% of them singletons. Sample: PBMCs. The receptors were sampled from a female donor in good health and CMV-seronegative.

This clone was detected a few times. This rearrangement joins TRBV4-3 to TRBJ2-7, with 9 bases that match TRBD1. The CDR3 is made up of 17 amino acids. The V gene end was trimmed by 0 bases and the J gene end by 1 base; junction bases not matched to a gene: 7. CDR1 and CDR2 from the germline V gene are LGHNA and YSLEER. The CDR3, as DNA: TGCGCCAGCAGCCAAGATGACACGGGACAGGGTTCCTACGAGCAGTACTTC. This gives the protein CASSQDDTGQGSYEQYF.

The genes are TRBV19 and TRBJ2-5; D might be TRBD2 (6 bases). CDR3 length: 13 amino acids. CDR1 is LNHDA and CDR2 is SQIVND in the germline V gene (reference sequence). V lost 7 bases and J 3 bases, leaving 12 bases between the germline ends. CDR3 region: CASMRGPKETQYF. CDR3 DNA sequence: TGTGCCAGTATGCGGGGACCCAAAGAGACCCAGTACTTC. The variable domain in full, with the rest retrieved from reference TRBV19 and TRBJ2-5, is DGGITQSPKYLFRKEGQNVTLSCEQNLNHDAMYWYRQDPGQGLRLIYYSQIVNDFQKGDIAEGYSVSREKKESFPLTVTSAQKNPTAFYLCASMRGPKETQYFGPGTRLLVL.

V usage is TRBV30 and J usage is TRBJ2-1, with D maybe TRBD2 (5 bases). Germline CDR1 is GTSNPN and CDR2 is SVGIG (reference sequence). There are 14 residues in the CDR3. V lost 4 bases and J lost 6, with 16 bases in between. The CDR3 sequence: CAWTEGGLRNEQFF. The CDR3 region has the DNA TGTGCCTGGACCGAGGGCGGTCTCCGCAATGAGCAGTTCTTC.

This clone showed up just a few times. The chain employs TRBV11-2 and TRBJ2-2, with 11 bases aligning to TRBD2. The germline CDR1 and CDR2 sequences are SGHAT and FQNNGV. V was pared by 5 bases and J by 2 bases, with 7 bases of the junction left unmatched. This CDR3 contains 17 residues. CDR3 sequence: CASSQTGLAVNTGELFF. CDR3 sequence (DNA): TGTGCCAGCAGCCAGACGGGACTAGCGGTCAACACCGGGGAGCTGTTTTTT.

This chain's CDR3 is CASSFLDRRANYGYTF. CDR3 coding DNA: TGTGCCAGCAGTTTCCTGGACAGGAGAGCTAACTATGGCTACACCTTC. The chain carries TRBV28 and TRBJ1-2, with TRBD1 matching 7 bases. This CDR3 is built from 16 residues. In germline, CDR1 is MDHEN, CDR2 SYDVKM. V lost 3 bases, J lost 0 bases, and 7 bases stayed unmatched.

This clone has just a few counts. The gene calls are TRBV4-2 and TRBJ1-2, with D perhaps matching TRBD1 (5 bases). Germline CDR1 LGHNA, CDR2 YNFKEQ. The V end was cut by 3 bases, the J end by 2 bases, with 16 bases between. This CDR3 is built from 16 residues. The CDR3 nucleotides are TGTGCCAGCAGCCAGAGTCTAGGGGAGGGGAACTATGGCTACACCTTC. As protein: CASSQSLGEGNYGYTF.

The genes are TRBV5-1 and TRBJ1-1; 8 bases map to TRBD1. The CDR3 extends over 15 amino acids. J lost 5 bases, V lost 7 bases, and 13 bases had no gene match. CDR1 is SGHRS and CDR2 is YFSETQ in the germline V gene. CDR3 nucleotides: TGCGCCAGCGGCAAGGAGGGCACAGGGGGTACTGAAGCTTTCTTT. This sequence encodes CASGKEGTGGTEAFF. Looking up the rest from reference TRBV5-1 and TRBJ1-1 gives the full variable domain: KAGVTQTPRYLIKTRGQQVTLSCSPISGHRSVSWYQQTPGQGLQFLFEYFSETQRNKGNFPGRFSGRQFSNSRSEMNVSTLELGDSALYLCASGKEGTGGTEAFFGQGTRLTVV.

The genes are TRBV1 and TRBJ1-5; TRBD1, the table's D call, was not compared with the DNA. TRBV1 is assigned pseudogene status. The length of the CDR3 is 14 residues. CDR3 sequence reads: CTSSQDAGNQPQHF. CDR3 nucleotide sequence: TGCACCAGCAGCCAAGACGCAGGGAATCAGCCCCAGCATTTT.

The chain links TRBV29-1 to TRBJ1-2, with 10 bases lining up with TRBD1. The CDR3 contains 16 residues. V was clipped by 4 bases and J by 2 bases; unmatched bases: 10. Germline V lookup: CDR1 SQVTM, CDR2 ANQGSEA. The CDR3 loop is CSVVGTPGQGNYGYTF. As DNA, the CDR3 is TGCAGCGTTGTTGGCACACCGGGACAGGGGAACTATGGCTACACCTTC. The whole variable domain, remainder taken from reference TRBV29-1 and TRBJ1-2, is SAVISQKPSRDICQRGTSLTIQCQVDSQVTMMFWYRQQPGQSLTLIATANQGSEATYESGFVIDKFPISRPNLTFSTLTVSNMSPEDSSIYLCSVVGTPGQGNYGYTFGSGTRLTVV.

There are a few counts of this clone. This rearrangement joins TRBV5-1 to TRBJ2-3; 8 bases map to TRBD1. Germline CDR1 reads SGHRS; CDR2 reads YFSETQ. The CDR3 loop spans 15 amino acids. J gave up 0 bases and V 5 bases, and 5 bases lay outside the gene matches. The CDR3 protein is CASRDRDGSTDTQYF. CDR3 sequence (DNA): TGCGCCAGCAGGGACAGGGATGGAAGCACAGATACGCAGTATTTT. Together with reference TRBV5-1 and TRBJ2-3, the CDR3 gives the full variable domain: KAGVTQTPRYLIKTRGQQVTLSCSPISGHRSVSWYQQTPGQGLQFLFEYFSETQRNKGNFPGRFSGRQFSNSRSEMNVSTLELGDSALYLCASRDRDGSTDTQYFGPGTRLTVL.

J is TRBJ2-7 and V is TRBV6-5, with D possibly matching TRBD2 (5 bases). V was shortened by 2 bases and J by 3 bases, with 8 bases between the two germline ends. The CDR3 contains 13 residues. Per the germline V gene, CDR1 is MNHEY and CDR2 is SVGAGI. The CDR3 DNA sequence: TGTGCCAGCAGTTACAACCGGGACTACGAGCAGTACTTC. It translates to CASSYNRDYEQYF.

This clone has only a few counts. The chain employs TRBV12-5 and TRBJ2-3; no clear D. V was pared by 2 bases and J by 6 bases, with 15 bases between. Per germline, CDR1 LGHNT and CDR2 FRNRAP. The CDR3 is 15 amino acids. The CDR3 nucleotides read TGTGCTAGTGGTTTGCCCCAACCTACCGCGGATACGCAGTATTTT. Its translation is CASGLPQPTADTQYF.

This clone was counted between two and nine times. The chain is built from TRBV4-1 and TRBJ1-1, with a possible D match to TRBD1 (5 bases). The CDR3 has 13 residues. Looked up from germline, CDR1 is MGHRA and CDR2 is YSYEKL. Trimming shortened V by 0 bases and J by 11 bases, and 13 bases separated the two germline ends. The CDR3 DNA is TGCGCCAGCAGCCAAGATCAGGGCTTAGGGGCTTTCTTT. As protein: CASSQDQGLGAFF.

The V and J genes are TRBV29-1 and TRBJ2-3; D gene ambiguous. V lost 5 bases and J lost 3, with 21 bases in between. CDR1 is SQVTM and CDR2 is ANQGSEA in the germline V gene. CDR3 length: 16 amino acids. CDR3 nucleotides: TGCAGCGTTCTCCTCCTAAGATCGGAGAGAACAGATACGCAGTATTTT. Translated, it gives CSVLLLRSERTDTQYF.

The V call is TRBV7-6, the J call TRBJ2-7; D is possibly TRBD2 (5 bases). Trimming cost V 4 bases and J 0 bases, with 13 bases left between them. This CDR3 contains 15 residues. The germline V gene encodes CDR1 SGHVS and CDR2 FNYEAQ. CDR3 sequence reads: CASSSGGLFSYEQYF. The DNA for the CDR3 is TGTGCCAGCAGCTCCGGTGGACTGTTCTCCTACGAGCAGTACTTC.

The table lists this clone with a few counts. The V and J genes are TRBV2 and TRBJ1-1; D gene ambiguous. CDR3 length equals 13 residues. CDR1 SNHLY and CDR2 FYNNEI come from the germline V gene. V shed 8 bases and J shed 0 bases, with 10 bases lying between them. The CDR3 DNA reads as TGTGCCAGCGATCGAGACATGAACACTGAAGCTTTCTTT. Protein sequence: CASDRDMNTEAFF.

The rearrangement joins TRBV4-2 to TRBJ2-1; 9 nucleotides line up with TRBD2. J gave up 10 bases and V 4 bases, and 20 bases lay outside the gene matches. The germline gives CDR1 LGHNA, CDR2 YNFKEQ. The CDR3 is made up of 18 amino acids. DNA of the CDR3: TGTGCCAGCAGCCCATTTTCTGGGACTAGCATTTCTGGGGTCGAGCAGTTCTTC. Translated, it gives CASSPFSGTSISGVEQFF.

The chain has TRBV29-1 and TRBJ2-2; 7 bases align to TRBD1. Germline values: CDR1 SQVTM, CDR2 ANQGSEA. V lost 3 bases and J lost 5; bases outside the gene matches: 6. CDR3 size: 14 residues. CDR3 in amino acids: CSVETRGLTGELFF. As DNA, the CDR3 is TGCAGCGTTGAGACGAGGGGGCTGACCGGGGAGCTGTTTTTT.

The chain couples TRBV13 to TRBJ2-1; 12 bases align to TRBD1. The V gene's germline CDR1 is PRHDT and CDR2 FYEKMQ (reference sequence). V lost 2 bases, J lost 10 bases, and 6 bases stayed unmatched. The CDR3 consists of 15 residues. The CDR3 DNA reads TGTGCCAGCAGCTTACCGGGACAGGGGGCGGGGGAGCAGTTCTTC. As protein: CASSLPGQGAGEQFF.